Sequencing of this TCR beta chain was carried out in a study of blood T cell repertoires in COVID-19. Study-wide context: Spain, Italy and the United States supplied samples that represented acute and convalescent COVID-19.

TCRdb keeps only in-frame clones here, not all; method: immunoSEQ multiplex PCR. The profile covers 150,000 to 200,000 clones, with over 85% appearing a single time and 1.5% to 2.5% taken by the ten largest. Enrolment of Seattle patients took place during active infection, and they were followed longitudinally. The sample consisted of peripheral blood. The TCR sequence derives from a woman between 55 and 75 years old with COVID-19, enrolled during active disease.

In DNA form, the CDR3 reads TGTGCCAGCAGTCGTCCGGGACAGAATTCACCCCTCCACTTT. Its translation: CASSRPGQNSPLHF. The genes are TRBV7-2 and TRBJ1-6, with 7 bases matching TRBD1. The CDR3 has 14 amino acids. Germline assignment: CDR1 SGHTA and CDR2 FQGNSA. J lost 7 bases, V lost 6 bases, and 6 bases had no gene match.